This T cell receptor (beta chain) was profiled in a study of Tregs in tolerant kidney transplant recipients (dated by TCRdb to the late 2010s). With respect to the entire study: The transplants used related donors along with nonmyeloablative bone marrow transplantation, and in the human trials mixed chimerism was transient. The study used TCRbeta sequencing to identify donor-specific regulatory T cells before combined kidney and bone marrow transplantation, then tracked those cells after transplant.

Study-level results and caveats: The most biologically relevant and donor-specific TCRbeta repertoire appeared to be identified by expanding Tregs with activated donor B cells. Donor-specific Treg expansion was found to exceed global Treg expansion in tolerant patients, suggesting antigen-driven rather than nonspecific expansion. The study was limited by small patient numbers, and the findings need validation in larger populations and under other immunosuppression protocols. PCR primers changed over time for some patients, so nucleotide-level comparison across those patients' samples was not possible. Biological reproducibility was not directly addressed, though technical replication error appeared minimal.

According to the germline V gene, CDR1 reads SGHRS and CDR2 reads YFSETQ. The CDR3 covers 15 residues, taking in both the cysteine and the phenylalanine. Left in the record is the CDR3 DNA by itself, 45 bases read in frame from the first base. V is cut back by 4 bases and J by 5 bases, with 6 bases in the junction unmatched. Interpreted using the paper, the time point label stands for: blood sample drawn before combined kidney and bone marrow transplant. Thawed PBMCs were FACS-sorted into unstimulated Tregs (CD4+CD25+CD127-), CD4+ non-Tregs (CD4+CD25-), CD4 cells and CD8 cells. Before Treg sorting, thawed PBMCs were rested overnight at 37°C with around 220 IU/ml IL-2. The patients were several recipients of combined kidney and bone marrow transplants from the ITN036ST trial, and samples were available only from these trial subjects. Healthy control blood was separated into PBMCs by Ficoll density gradient and cryopreserved, and patient PBMCs were collected both before and after transplant.

For TCRbeta CDR3 sequencing, genomic DNA was extracted from sorted cells using the QIAGEN DNeasy Blood and Tissue Kit. High-throughput TCRbeta CDR3 sequencing, including PCR amplification with bias correction and internal controls, was performed commercially through immunoSEQ. The original methods were these. Unique productive TCRbeta sequences were defined by CDR3 nucleotide sequence where primers matched, otherwise by CDR3 amino acid sequence with Vbeta and Jbeta genes. To correct for sorting error, sequences found in more than one sorted population at a frequency ratio of 2:1 or less were discarded, and the remaining shared sequences were assigned to the population with the higher frequency. Sequences were defined as donor-reactive when expanded at least 5-fold in CFSE-low cells versus unstimulated cells and present at a frequency of at least 0.01% in CFSE-low cells. Jensen-Shannon divergence calculated on the top 100 TCRbeta sequences ranked by frequency was used to measure repertoire divergence. For samples with multiple sequencing runs, sorting error was corrected in each run separately before the runs were combined. In its TCRdb copy, this immuneACCESS table keeps in-frame sequences only and misses some clones. Where compared with another copy, unresolved V genes explain less than half of these, and the others have no known cause. The D gene and trimming were derived from the DNA, and the V and J assignments and clone size from that table. The sample yields 55,000 to 70,000 clones; approximately 85% were counted once. 2.1% of the sample is taken by the ten largest.

For this clone: Its target antigen remains unknown. No much larger clone exists at a distance of one base, and base qualities are not known.

Rearrangement joined TRBV5-1 to TRBJ2-5, with 12 central nucleotides matching TRBD2. The starting material was Tregs from blood, obtained before the transplant. The clonotype was recovered from a human donor who received a combined kidney and bone marrow transplant. The CDR3 loop reads CASSPRTSGAETQYF. The nucleotide sequence is TGCGCCAGCAGCCCCCGGACTAGCGGGGCGGAGACCCAGTACTTC.